The 3 T cell receptor beta chains presented below share a single source sample, sequenced in a study of T cells in Graves' hyperthyroidism and ophthalmopathy. RNA transcripts yielded amplified TCR beta CDR3 regions. A set of HTBI primers served as the primers for a first-round RT-PCR of the TCR CDR3. Each CDR3 protein is one row after TCRdb ran MiXCR on the multiplex PCR reads. Of around 580,000 distinct CDR3 sequences listed, about a sixth are singletons. What was sequenced was blood. Source of these receptors: a woman under 30 with Graves' hyperthyroidism.

This clonotype was detected only a few times. The rearrangement joins TRBV10-3 to TRBJ2-1, with 10 bases identical to TRBD2. Germline assignment: CDR1 ENHRY and CDR2 SYGVKD. The CDR3 is 14 residues long. V lost 4 bases, J lost 8 bases, and 5 bases stayed unmatched. The CDR3 DNA reads as TGTGCCATCAGTGTTCTAGCGGGAGACGATGAGCAGTTCTTC. It codes for CAISVLAGDDEQFF.

The chain uses TRBV24-1 and TRBJ2-2; D uncertain. The CDR3 contains 15 residues. V was cut by 4 bases and J by 7 bases, with 15 bases left in between. Germline V gives CDR1 KGHDR, CDR2 SFDVKD. CDR3 DNA sequence: TGTGCCACCAGTGACCCCGGGCCTCCGAGCGGGGAGCTGTTTTTT. As protein: CATSDPGPPSGELFF.

The chain combines TRBV3-1 with TRBJ2-5, with 7 bases fitting TRBD2. V lost 4 bases, J lost 1 base, and 21 bases stayed unmatched. The length of the CDR3 is 20 residues. CDR1 and CDR2 (germline): LGHDT, YNNKEL (reference sequence). The CDR3 reads CASSPIGGGRIGGSQETQYF. The CDR3 DNA follows: TGTGCCAGCAGCCCGATTGGGGGGGGGAGGATTGGAGGGAGCCAAGAGACCCAGTACTTC.